This is a list of T cell receptor beta chains from one sample in a study of identical twins' blood T cells. TCRdb redid the calling of the 5' RACE reads with MiXCR, one entry per CDR3 protein. Found here are 350,000 to 450,000 distinct CDR3 sequences, roughly 31% of them singletons; the top ten hold 6.1%. Sequencing input: PBMCs. Source of these receptors: a woman aged 18-49 years in good health. Both conserved end residues are part of each CDR3. The D gene is left open where the match is weak.

>16|TRBJ1-4|TRBV5-1|TRBD1
CASSRRTGDIDEKLFF
>15|TRBJ1-6|TRBV20-1|-
CSARYRDRADSPLHF
>15|TRBJ2-1|TRBV7-2|-
CASSFLGRSYNEQFF
>11|TRBJ2-7|TRBV29-1|-
CSAHRDYEQYF
>14|TRBJ1-1|TRBV7-9|-
CAGRYGAENTEAFF
>13|TRBJ2-2|TRBV6-1|-
CASQGPNTGELFF
>15|TRBJ1-1|TRBV14|-
CASSQPGHMGSEAFF
>17|TRBJ2-7|TRBV7-9|-
CASSPRGYRQGKDEQYF
>14|TRBJ1-1|TRBV5-1|TRBD1
CASSNRTGQTEAFF
>11|TRBJ2-1|TRBV2|-
CAARVGNEQFF
>13|TRBJ2-7|TRBV6-2/TRBV6-3|-
CASSLSGLYEQYF
>11|TRBJ2-2|TRBV12-3/TRBV12-4|-
CASSPPGELFF
>12|TRBJ1-2|TRBV2|-
CASTNGGLGYTF
>13|TRBJ1-1|TRBV20-1|-
CSARDFRNTEAFF
>14|TRBJ1-2|TRBV11-2|-
CASSSPGGYYGYTF
>15|TRBJ2-7|TRBV20-1|TRBD2
CSASKRSGTSYEQYF
>16|TRBJ1-3|TRBV6-5|TRBD1
CASRPPGQKSGNTIYF
>14|TRBJ2-7|TRBV12-3/TRBV12-4|TRBD1
CASSHDRVSGEQYF
>14|TRBJ2-2|TRBV5-1|-
CASSLLLAPGELFF
>14|TRBJ2-5|TRBV20-1|-
CSARDVGDQETQYF
>13|TRBJ2-3|TRBV4-1|-
CASSQDPLTARYF
>11|TRBJ2-7|TRBV19|-
CAAGKFYEQYF
>13|TRBJ1-1|TRBV2|-
CASLYTGNTEAFF
>16|TRBJ2-1|TRBV5-4|TRBD2
CASSRLAGNSYNEQFF
>15|TRBJ1-3|TRBV7-6|TRBD1
CASSKDRAPGNTIYF
>15|TRBJ1-2|TRBV9|-
CASSVEVRPLYGYTF
>14|TRBJ1-2|TRBV29-1|-
CSVRPAGLNYGYTF
>13|TRBJ2-7|TRBV29-1|-
CSVGGSSSYEQYF
>12|TRBJ2-7|TRBV6-5|-
CASSQTGTEQYF
>15|TRBJ1-5|TRBV21-1|-
CASSKDWRSNQPQHF
>15|TRBJ1-3|TRBV12-3/TRBV12-4|-
CASSPWVASGNTIYF
>16|TRBJ1-1|TRBV27|-
CASSLQVDRINTEAFF